Sequencing of this TCR beta chain was carried out in a study of OX40 agonist ivuxolimab in advanced cancers. Profiled with immunoSEQ multiplex PCR; TCRdb holds only in-frame clones, not every one. Among around 25,000 clones, around 80% were seen once, and the ten largest hold 1.4%. Study-level results: Low normalized clonal expansion also occurred in some nonresponding patients.

Turning to this clone: Its specificity is unknown.

Trimming stripped 1 base from V and 5 bases from J, with 18 bases between. This CDR3 spans 16 amino acids. Per germline, CDR1 SQVTM and CDR2 ANQGSEA. The receptor's source is an adult with an advanced solid tumor such as melanoma, head and neck, liver or kidney cancer. This specimen was CD4+ or CD8+ T cells sorted from blood, taken in a trial of the OX40 agonist ivuxolimab. This chain joins TRBV29-1 and TRBJ1-3; TRBD1 might be the D (6 bases). The CDR3 DNA is TGCAGCGTTGAAGCCCCAGGAGGCAGGGGACGAAACACCATATATTTT. This encodes CSVEAPGGRGRNTIYF.